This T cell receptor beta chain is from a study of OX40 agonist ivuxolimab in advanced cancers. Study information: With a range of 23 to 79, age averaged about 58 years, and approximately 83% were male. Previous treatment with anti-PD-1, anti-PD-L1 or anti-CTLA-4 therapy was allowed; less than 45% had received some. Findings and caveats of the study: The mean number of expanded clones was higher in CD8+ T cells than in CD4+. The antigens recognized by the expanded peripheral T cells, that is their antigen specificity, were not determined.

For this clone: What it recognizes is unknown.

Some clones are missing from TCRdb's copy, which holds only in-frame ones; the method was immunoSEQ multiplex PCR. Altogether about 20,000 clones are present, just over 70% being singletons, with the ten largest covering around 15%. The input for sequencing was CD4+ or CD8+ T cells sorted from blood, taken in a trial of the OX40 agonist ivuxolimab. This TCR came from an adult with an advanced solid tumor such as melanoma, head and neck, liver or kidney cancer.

In nucleotides, the CDR3 is TGCGCCAGCAGGGGACTAGCGGGGGACCAAGAGACCCAGTACTTC. Its protein is CASRGLAGDQETQYF. This rearrangement joins TRBV5-1 to TRBJ2-5; 14 bases are shared with TRBD2. This CDR3 spans 15 amino acids. Trimming at V came to 5 bases and at J to 0 bases, leaving 0 bases not matched to a gene. The germline V gene encodes CDR1 SGHRS and CDR2 YFSETQ.